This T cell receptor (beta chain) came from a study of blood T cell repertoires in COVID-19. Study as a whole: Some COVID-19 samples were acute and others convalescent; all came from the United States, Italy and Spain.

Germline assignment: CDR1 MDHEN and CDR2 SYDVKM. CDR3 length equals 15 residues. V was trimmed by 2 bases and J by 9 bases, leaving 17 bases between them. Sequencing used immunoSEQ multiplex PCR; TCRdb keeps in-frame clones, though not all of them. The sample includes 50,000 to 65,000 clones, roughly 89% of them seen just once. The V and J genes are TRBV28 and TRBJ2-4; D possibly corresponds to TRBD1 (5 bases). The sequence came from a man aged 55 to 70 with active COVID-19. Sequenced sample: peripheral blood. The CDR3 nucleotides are TGTGCCAGCAGTTTAGAGTCCAGGGTACGTGGCATTCAGTACTTC. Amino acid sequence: CASSLESRVRGIQYF.